This section outlines one T cell receptor (beta chain) sequence together with its context. The clone's antigen remains unknown. One base away lies a much larger clone, so this may be a sequencing read error. Instead of sorted cells or RNA, genomic DNA extracted from peripheral blood served as the source for amplifying TCR beta rearrangements. From a lookup of the germline V gene, CDR1 and CDR2 are SGHNT and YENEEA. The CDR3 runs 14 amino acids, cysteine and phenylalanine included. The DNA shown is the 42-base CDR3, in frame from base 1. Trimming accounts for 5 bases at V and 10 bases at J, while the number of junction bases matched to no gene is 11. Rearranged TRB sequences spanning V, D and J segments were amplified in a multiplex touch-down PCR with a mixed TRB-A/B primer pool. Two consecutive PCR reactions with Phusion HS II polymerase added Illumina adapters and sample indices to the amplicons. The amplicons were purified from gel with the NucleoSpin Gel and PCR Clean-up kit and then assessed with Qubit and an Agilent 2100 Bioanalyzer. The libraries were sequenced on an Illumina MiSeq with 600-cycle, single-indexed, paired-end runs. Processing in the source paper ran as follows. TRB sequences were processed with MiXCR versions 2.12 and 3.0.5. A clone was defined as each unique CDR3 nucleotide sequence, and only productive sequences supported by at least two reads were kept. Shannon diversity, evenness, clonality (one minus evenness), and alpha-parameterized diversity profiles from alpha 0 to 5 were included as repertoire metrics. Generation probabilities of clones in paired pre- and post-chemotherapy samples were computed with the IGoR algorithm. In-frame beta chains were kept once TCRdb had trimmed the public reads at Q25 with fastp and called clones with MiXCR. Each entry is one CDR3 protein sequence, shown with its most common DNA and genes. TCRdb's processing, not the authors', yielded these V and J calls. Across this sample there are roughly 9,900 distinct CDR3 sequences, with around 30% seen only once. The ten largest clones add up to roughly 3.1% of the sample.

This sample was taken from a study of T cell repertoires in aging, cancer and after chemotherapy (dated by TCRdb to the late 2010s). With regard to the full study: The donors fell into six age groups ranging from 30 or younger to 70 or older, and each group had at least three individuals. Healthy donor control TCR repertoires were recorded over several months to years and showed clear clonal overlap across re-sampling. About 8.3 million TCR reads were contained in the full dataset. The study profiled peripheral blood TCR beta repertoires from healthy donors and cancer patients to examine immunoaging and T cell reconstitution after chemotherapy. Alongside fewer than 100 healthy donors serving as a reference group, the cohort included some 220 cancer patients, of whom 94 had hematological cancers and fewer than 130 had solid cancers. Overall results and qualifications from the work: Compared with age-matched healthy donors, untreated patients with either hematological or solid cancers had significantly lower TCR diversity in the blood along with higher clonality. The authors noted that the repertoire data do not allow conclusions about immunological memory after chemotherapy. Declining TCR diversity with age in healthy donors was mainly explained by loss of richness; in cancer patients, loss of evenness also contributed. In both cancer cohorts, median generation probability rose over the chemotherapy interval, which suggests that the repertoire was reconstituted through rebound thymic output.

The sequence derives from a human donor in good health. The sample consisted of blood. The V and J segments used are TRBV11-3 and TRBJ2-1; 7 bases in between match TRBD1. The CDR3 protein: CASSARQGSYEQFF. The bases read TGTGCCAGCAGCGCCCGACAGGGAAGCTACGAGCAGTTCTTC.